These 3 T cell receptor beta chains were all obtained from the same sample, sequenced in a study of T cell clonality in common variable immunodeficiency. Clones were read by immunoSEQ multiplex PCR, and TCRdb kept only the in-frame ones, dropping some. Captured here are fewer than 40,000 clones, none seen once; the top ten comprise 3.5% to 4.5%. Sequenced: peripheral blood mononuclear cells. Every receptor here comes from a person aged 18 to 75 in good health.

This clone was counted at least ten times. The read terminates 3 residues ahead of where the CDR3 ends, so the germline J gene completes it. The chain uses TRBV4-1 and TRBJ1-2; the D gene is possibly TRBD1 (6 bases). Germline loops: CDR1 MGHRA, CDR2 YSYEKL. Trimming took 1 base from V and 2 from J, leaving 17 bases between them. The CDR3 is 17 amino acids. The sequenced CDR3 bases are TGCGCCAGCAGCCAAGCGATACTGCGGCAGGGGAACTATGGC. It codes for CASSQAILRQGNYG. The CDR3 in its entirety is CASSQAILRQGNYGYTF.

The table lists this clone with many counts. The read ends 3 residues shy of where the CDR3 ends; the end is completed using the germline J gene. The V gene is TRBV7-8, the J gene TRBJ1-4; D is ambiguous. V was pared by 5 bases and J by 7 bases, with 11 bases between. The germline gives CDR1 SGHVS, CDR2 FQNEAQ. The CDR3 spans 13 residues. The CDR3 region is CASSRDRGEKLFF. The CDR3 DNA, read in part, is TGTGCCAGCAGCCGCGACCGGGGTGAAAAA.

This clone was seen at least ten times. The CDR3 end falls 3 residues outside the read, so it is completed with the germline J gene. The rearrangement joins TRBV5-1 to TRBJ1-1; D is undetermined. Deletions cut 0 bases from V and 4 bases from J, with 7 bases between. The CDR3 runs to 13 residues. Germline V gene lookup returns CDR1 SGHRS and CDR2 YFSETQ. CDR3 DNA (partial): TGCGCCAGCAGCTTGGAGGCAGTCACTGAA. Translation gives CASSLEAVTE. The CDR3 in its entirety is CASSLEAVTEAFF.